The 23 T cell receptor beta chains below come from one sample, sequenced in a study of T cell responses to AZD1222 COVID-19 vaccine. Method: immunoSEQ multiplex PCR; TCRdb's copy keeps in-frame clones and lacks some. The table shows about 130,000 clones, with more than 85% occurring only once. The specimen was peripheral blood, collected on day 0 of AZD1222 vaccination. These receptors all come from an adult in good health.

The rearrangement links TRBV29-1 to TRBJ1-4, with TRBD1 matching 10 bases. In germline, CDR1 is SQVTM, CDR2 ANQGSEA. The CDR3 loop spans 12 amino acids. CDR3 protein: CTVTGGGEKLFF. The DNA for the CDR3 is TGCACGGTGACAGGGGGCGGAGAAAAACTGTTTTTT.

The V and J genes are TRBV29-1 and TRBJ1-2; D is undetermined. The CDR3 consists of 13 residues. V was shortened by 7 bases and J by 1 base, with 13 bases between the two germline ends. Germline lookup yields CDR1 SQVTM and CDR2 ANQGSEA. CDR3 loop: CSAPLGFNYGYTF. For the CDR3, the DNA is TGCAGCGCCCCGTTGGGGTTTAACTATGGCTACACCTTC.

The chain joins TRBV4-1 to TRBJ1-1; D might be TRBD1 (5 bases). Germline V CDR1 and CDR2: MGHRA, YSYEKL. The V end was cut by 0 bases, the J end by 6 bases, with 11 bases between. The CDR3 covers 14 residues. Here the CDR3 DNA reads TGCGCCAGCAGCCAAGATTGGGGGGGAGCTGAAGCTTTCTTT. This translates into CASSQDWGGAEAFF.

This clone was counted a single time. The gene calls are TRBV29-1 and TRBJ1-1; tentative D call: TRBD1 (5 bases). This CDR3 comprises 13 residues. The V and J ends lost 4 bases and 0 bases respectively, with 9 bases between them. The germline CDR1 and CDR2 sequences are SQVTM and ANQGSEA. The CDR3 DNA follows: TGCAGCGTTGCGGGACTTCTGAACACTGAAGCTTTCTTT. It yields the protein CSVAGLLNTEAFF.

The chain couples TRBV12-3 or TRBV12-4 to TRBJ1-1, with D unresolved. The length of the CDR3 is 13 residues. V lost 4 bases and J lost 0, with 6 bases in between. The CDR3 loop reads CASSSAMNTEAFF. As DNA, the CDR3 is TGTGCCAGCAGTTCAGCAATGAACACTGAAGCTTTCTTT.

This rearrangement joins TRBV2 to TRBJ1-5; no reliable D call. V was shortened by 6 bases and J by 5 bases, with 8 bases between the two germline ends. Germline V gene data show CDR1 as SNHLY and CDR2 as FYNNEI. The CDR3 loop spans 12 amino acids. The CDR3 here is CASRSGDQPQHF. As DNA, the CDR3 is TGTGCCAGCAGGAGCGGTGATCAGCCCCAGCATTTT.

The chain recombines TRBV6-6 with TRBJ2-7, with 11 bases matching TRBD1. This CDR3 is 14 amino acids long. CDR1 MNHNY and CDR2 SVGAGI come from the germline V gene (reference sequence). J gave up 5 bases and V 6 bases, and 6 bases lay outside the gene matches. CDR3 region: CASSHGQGADEQYF. The CDR3 DNA reads TGTGCCAGCAGCCACGGACAGGGGGCGGACGAGCAGTACTTC.

As DNA, the CDR3 is TGTGCCAGCAGCCTCGGGACAGGGTTGCTTGGCTACACCTTC. As protein: CASSLGTGLLGYTF. This chain joins TRBV6-5 and TRBJ1-2; 9 nucleotides agree with TRBD1. The CDR3 contains 14 residues. V trimming: 6 bases; J trimming: 7 bases; junction bases outside the gene matches: 9. Per germline, CDR1 MNHEY and CDR2 SVGAGI.

This CDR3 is CASSYSIWTPLGAFF. The CDR3 DNA is TGTGCCAGCAGTTACTCGATATGGACACCCCTAGGAGCTTTCTTT. This chain joins TRBV6-5 and TRBJ1-1; tentative D call: TRBD1 (5 bases). Germline V gene data show CDR1 as MNHEY and CDR2 as SVGAGI. CDR3 length: 15 amino acids. With 0 bases removed from V and 10 bases from J, the gap between germline ends came to 18 bases.

The CDR3 is CASSQEPRDTIYF. CDR3 in DNA: TGTGCCAGCAGCCAAGAACCCCGGGACACCATATATTTT. V is TRBV4-2 and J is TRBJ1-3; no clear D gene. The CDR3 length is 13 residues. V dropped 0 bases and J dropped 8 bases, with 8 bases sitting between them. CDR1 and CDR2 (germline): LGHNA, YNFKEQ.

This chain links TRBV27 with TRBJ1-2; D is ambiguous. V was cut by 6 bases and J by 2 bases, with 10 bases left in between. This CDR3 comprises 13 residues. The germline CDR1 and CDR2 sequences are MNHEY and SMNVEV (reference sequence). The CDR3 sequence is CASSLAGNYGYTF. The CDR3 nucleotides read TGTGCCAGCAGCCTAGCTGGGAACTATGGCTACACCTTC.

The chain carries TRBV5-1 and TRBJ1-1; no clear D. The CDR3 is 11 residues long. Germline lookup yields CDR1 SGHRS and CDR2 YFSETQ. V dropped 5 bases and J dropped 3 bases, with 5 bases sitting between them. The CDR3 spells CASRGYTEAFF. CDR3 sequence (DNA): TGCGCCAGCAGGGGGTACACTGAAGCTTTCTTT.

This chain links TRBV2 with TRBJ2-7; 9 positions match TRBD1. Germline V gene data show CDR1 as SNHLY and CDR2 as FYNNEI. After removal of 11 bases from V and 1 base from J, the junction contained 6 bases not matched to a gene. This CDR3 is 13 amino acids long. As DNA, the CDR3 is TGTGCCGGGGCCGGGACAGGGTCCTACGAGCAGTACTTC. Its protein product is CAGAGTGSYEQYF.

The chain uses TRBV20-1 and TRBJ1-3; D ambiguous. This CDR3 contains 14 residues. Germline CDR1 is DFQATT and CDR2 is SNEGSKA (reference sequence). Trimming removed 3 bases from V and 0 bases from J, with 9 bases in between. In DNA, the CDR3 is TGCAGTGCTAGTGACGGAACCTCTGGAAACACCATATATTTT. Its protein product is CSASDGTSGNTIYF.

V is TRBV30 and J is TRBJ1-6; D perhaps matches TRBD1 (5 bases). This CDR3 is 13 amino acids long. V was shortened by 3 bases and J by 12 bases, with 15 bases between the two germline ends. CDR1 and CDR2 (germline): GTSNPN, SVGIG (reference sequence). The chain's CDR3 is CAWSGGDREPLHF. The CDR3 DNA is TGTGCCTGGAGCGGGGGGGATCGCGAACCCCTCCACTTT.

The chain combines TRBV2 with TRBJ2-1; D may be TRBD2 (6 bases). The CDR3 is 13 amino acids. V dropped 11 bases and J dropped 3 bases, with 14 bases sitting between them. Germline CDR1 reads SNHLY; CDR2 reads FYNNEI. The DNA of the CDR3 is TGTGCCGCGGGGAAGGGCCTCTACAATGAGCAGTTCTTC. As protein: CAAGKGLYNEQFF.

The chain combines TRBV19 with TRBJ1-1; 7 bases fit TRBD1. CDR3 length equals 14 residues. The germline gives CDR1 LNHDA, CDR2 SQIVND (reference sequence). J lost 11 bases, V lost 4 bases, and 13 bases had no gene match. In nucleotides, the CDR3 is TGTGCCAGTAGTAGTGACAGGGCGTCGCGTGGGGCTTTCTTT. Its protein product is CASSSDRASRGAFF. Based on the CDR3 plus reference TRBV19 and TRBJ1-1, the full variable domain is DGGITQSPKYLFRKEGQNVTLSCEQNLNHDAMYWYRQDPGQGLRLIYYSQIVNDFQKGDIAEGYSVSREKKESFPLTVTSAQKNPTAFYLCASSSDRASRGAFFGQGTRLTVV.

This clone was observed a few times. This chain links TRBV5-1 with TRBJ2-7, with 8 bases aligning to TRBD1. Per germline, CDR1 SGHRS and CDR2 YFSETQ. This CDR3 comprises 17 residues. V was clipped by 4 bases and J by 3 bases; unmatched bases: 15. Here the CDR3 DNA reads TGCGCCAGCAGCACCTCCTACAGGGGGAAGAAGGGCTACGAGCAGTACTTC. Translation: CASSTSYRGKKGYEQYF.

Here the CDR3 reads CASSSNNINEKLFF. The CDR3 DNA reads as TGTGCCAGCAGTTCAAATAACATTAATGAAAAACTGTTTTTT. The chain combines TRBV28 with TRBJ1-4; the D is unclear. Germline V gives CDR1 MDHEN, CDR2 SYDVKM. The V and J ends lost 4 bases and 4 bases respectively, with 10 bases between them. This CDR3 has 14 amino acids. Looking up the rest from reference TRBV28 and TRBJ1-4 gives the full variable domain: DVKVTQSSRYLVKRTGEKVFLECVQDMDHENMFWYRQDPGLGLRLIYFSYDVKMKEKGDIPEGYSVSREKKERFSLILESASTNQTSMYLCASSSNNINEKLFFGSGTQLSVL.

The chain has TRBV5-1 and TRBJ1-2; TRBD1 matches 7 bases. The CDR3 is made up of 13 amino acids. Losses at the gene ends were 4 bases for V and 3 bases for J; bases not matched to a gene: 3. Germline-derived CDR1 and CDR2 are SGHRS and YFSETQ. CDR3 DNA sequence: TGCGCCAGCAGCCGAGGGACAGACTATGGCTACACCTTC. It specifies CASSRGTDYGYTF.

V and J are TRBV19 and TRBJ2-3; D unclear. Looked up from germline, CDR1 is LNHDA and CDR2 is SQIVND (reference sequence). The V and J ends lost 0 bases and 3 bases respectively, with 10 bases between them. The CDR3 is 15 residues long. CDR3 sequence: CASSIEGSGTDTQYF. CDR3 in DNA: TGTGCCAGTAGTATAGAGGGGTCCGGGACAGATACGCAGTATTTT.

The chain couples TRBV6-5 to TRBJ1-4; TRBD1 aligns across 10 bases. CDR3 size: 14 residues. In germline, CDR1 is MNHEY, CDR2 SVGAGI. J lost 3 bases, V lost 9 bases, and 4 bases had no gene match. The DNA of the CDR3 is TGTGCCAGTGGGACAGGGGCGGCTAATGAAAAACTGTTTTTT. Translated, it gives CASGTGAANEKLFF.

The chain couples TRBV12-3 or TRBV12-4 to TRBJ1-2; D remains ambiguous. The CDR3 consists of 11 residues. Between the trimmed V and J ends, which lost 3 bases and 4 bases, there was a span of 3 bases. The CDR3 coding sequence is TGTGCCAGCAGTTTCAGCTATGGCTACACCTTC. Translation: CASSFSYGYTF.